This TCR beta chain comes out of a study of T-cell reconstitution after alpha-beta-depleted transplantation in children. Overall study results and limits: The origin of alpha-beta T cells about two months after transplant was reportedly several hundred expanded graft clones.

A TCRbeta library incorporating unique molecular identifiers was prepared. TCRdb processed the PCR reads anew with MiXCR; each CDR3 protein has one entry. The table shows roughly 280,000 distinct CDR3 sequences, with around a tenth occurring only once. V shed 2 bases and J 7 bases; nucleotides not matched to a gene: 9. CDR1 and CDR2 from the germline V gene are SGHTA and FQGNSA. The CDR3 has 17 amino acids. This clonotype was seen ten or more times. Its specificity is not known. The V call is TRBV7-2, the J call TRBJ2-2, with 11 bases fitting TRBD2. This clonotype was sampled from a male patient between 2 and 10 years old who had a stem cell transplant for chronic granulomatous disease, so the T cells may come from the graft donor. This specimen was peripheral blood, taken 180 days after TCRalphabeta/CD19-depleted stem cell transplant. The CDR3 here is CASSLTLIAGGSGELFF. The CDR3 nucleotides are TGTGCCAGCAGCTTAACCTTGATAGCGGGGGGGAGCGGGGAGCTGTTTTTT.